Listed here is a single T cell receptor beta chain. One junction end disagrees with the germline gene, perhaps due to a read error. This entry comes from a study of T-cell reconstitution after alpha-beta-depleted transplantation in children. Unique molecular identifiers were incorporated during preparation of the TCRbeta library. TCRdb independently ran MiXCR on the PCR reads; one entry per CDR3 protein. The table has about 400,000 distinct CDR3 sequences, about a fifth seen once. CDR1 SGHTA and CDR2 FQGNSA come from the germline V gene. The CDR3 consists of 16 residues. This clonotype originated in a human donor who donated a stem cell graft to a child with acute myeloid leukemia. V usage is TRBV7-2 and J usage is TRBJ2-7, with a tentative D call TRBD2 (5 bases). Source: PBMCs from the stem cell graft donor, taken from the stem cell graft. The CDR3 sequence is CDSSLVGGTSSYEQYF. DNA for the CDR3: TGTGACAGCAGCTTAGTGGGCGGCACTAGCTCCTACGAGCAGTACTTC.